The T cell receptor (beta chain) described here comes from a study of identical twins. This clonotype was recorded a few times. MiXCR was run by TCRdb on the 5' RACE reads, yielding one entry per CDR3 protein. The sample lists about 1.7 million distinct CDR3 sequences, more than 30% seen once, with 0.25% to 0.3% in the top ten. Germline V gives CDR1 SNHLY, CDR2 FYNNEI. V lost 1 base, J lost 3 bases, and 9 bases lay in between. The CDR3 consists of 15 residues. This chain links TRBV2 with TRBJ1-4; D is unclear. This receptor was obtained from a newborn girl in good health. The sequencing input was cord blood. CDR3: CASSEGYQANEKLFF. In nucleotides, the CDR3 is TGTGCCAGCAGTGAAGGGTATCAGGCTAATGAAAAACTGTTTTTT. Supplemented by reference TRBV2 and TRBJ1-4, the full variable domain reads EPEVTQTPSHQVTQMGQEVILRCVPISNHLYFYWYRQILGQKVEFLVSFYNNEISEKSEIFDDQFSVERPDGSNFTLKIRSTKLEDSAMYFCASSEGYQANEKLFFGSGTQLSVL.